Following are 8 T cell receptor beta chains from one sample sequenced in a study of vaccination and CD4 T cells after COVID-19. The Oncomine TCR Beta short-read assay was applied to DNA of cultured CD4+ T cells. MiXCR, run by TCRdb on the PCR reads, gives a single entry per CDR3 protein. The sample has about 11,000 distinct CDR3 sequences, approximately 50% seen once; the top ten hold about 10%. These receptors lack a known antigen. Treatment given: roughly 11-day PBMC culture with coronavirus spike peptide pools or control peptides (ViraFEST assay). The specimen was CD4+ T cells from blood, cultured in vitro. The receptors derive from a human donor who had recovered from COVID-19.

CDR3 residues: CASSLVQAGVHGYTF. CDR3 nucleotides: TGTGCCAGCAGCTTAGTACAGGCAGGGGTACATGGCTACACCTTC. The chain recombines TRBV7-9 with TRBJ1-2, with a tentative D call TRBD1 (6 bases). Germline-derived CDR1 and CDR2 are SEHNR and FQNEAQ (reference sequence). Trimming took off 1 base at V and 6 bases at J, with 15 bases between the two ends. This CDR3 contains 15 residues.

The V call is TRBV10-3, the J call TRBJ2-3; a weak D match, TRBD1 (5 bases). Trimming removed 2 bases at V and 5 bases at J, with 14 bases between. Per the germline V gene, CDR1 is ENHRY and CDR2 is SYGVKD. The CDR3 spans 15 residues. The CDR3 sequence is CAISEERRVGDTQYF. CDR3 nucleotide sequence: TGTGCCATCAGTGAGGAGCGCAGGGTTGGAGATACGCAGTATTTT.

This clonotype was picked up a small number of times. This chain connects TRBV27 to TRBJ1-2, with 9 bases identical to TRBD1. Germline CDR1 reads MNHEY; CDR2 reads SMNVEV (reference sequence). The trim removed 2 bases at V and 5 bases at J, leaving 9 bases unmatched. CDR3 length: 16 residues. This chain's CDR3 is CASSLVGTGGGYGYTF. The CDR3 coding sequence is TGTGCCAGCAGTTTAGTCGGAACAGGGGGCGGGTATGGCTACACCTTC.

This clonotype was observed a handful of times. The rearrangement links TRBV24-1 to TRBJ1-5, with 8 positions matching TRBD1. The CDR3 length is 15 residues. Germline values: CDR1 KGHDR, CDR2 SFDVKD. After removal of 2 bases from V and 2 bases from J, the junction contained 1 base not matched to a gene. The CDR3 protein is CATSDSGGGNQPQHF. CDR3 DNA: TGTGCCACCAGTGATTCAGGGGGCGGCAATCAGCCCCAGCATTTT.

This clonotype was seen a few times. The CDR3 sequence is CVGGRLTTEAFF. The CDR3 nucleotides read TGTGTGGGGGGACGGCTCACTACAGAAGCTTTCTTT. The rearrangement uses TRBV5-8 and TRBJ1-1; possibly TRBD1 for D (5 bases). There are 12 residues in the CDR3. Germline V lookup: CDR1 SGHTS, CDR2 YDEGEE. Full variable domain (outside the CDR3, taken from reference TRBV5-8 and TRBJ1-1): EAGVTQSPTHLIKTRGQQATLRCSPISGHTSVYWYQQALGLGLQFLLWYDEGEERNRGNFPPRFSGRQFPNYSSELNVNALELEDSALYLCVGGRLTTEAFFGQGTRLTVV.

The gene calls are TRBV6-4 and TRBJ2-3; 7 bases map to TRBD2. Germline V gene sequence: CDR1 MRHNA, CDR2 SNTAGT. V shed 5 bases and J 5 bases; nucleotides not matched to a gene: 13. The CDR3 runs 16 residues. The CDR3 sequence is CASSPSGGSPLDTQYF. The CDR3 coding sequence is TGTGCCAGCAGTCCCTCCGGCGGGAGCCCTCTAGATACGCAGTATTTT.

This clonotype was recorded a few times. The chain carries TRBV7-2 and TRBJ2-5, with D perhaps TRBD1 or TRBD2 (5 bases each). CDR1 SGHTA and CDR2 FQGNSA come from the germline V gene. Trimming removed 5 bases at V and 4 bases at J, with 17 bases between. The CDR3 runs 15 residues. CDR3: CASSRGPSNPETQYF. The CDR3 coding sequence is TGTGCCAGCAGCCGGGGACCGTCCAACCCAGAGACCCAGTACTTC.

This clonotype was seen a single time. V usage is TRBV28 and J usage is TRBJ2-5; tentative D call: TRBD1 (6 bases). The ends were cut back, 6 bases at V and 0 bases at J, with 11 bases in the middle. The CDR3 spans 14 residues. Per germline, CDR1 MDHEN and CDR2 SYDVKM. CDR3 amino acids: CASRDSMYQETQYF. In DNA form, the CDR3 reads TGTGCCAGCAGGGACAGTATGTACCAAGAGACCCAGTACTTC. Supplemented by reference TRBV28 and TRBJ2-5, the full variable domain reads DVKVTQSSRYLVKRTGEKVFLECVQDMDHENMFWYRQDPGLGLRLIYFSYDVKMKEKGDIPEGYSVSREKKERFSLILESASTNQTSMYLCASRDSMYQETQYFGPGTRLLVL.